Each of the 4 T cell receptor beta chains below was sequenced from the same sample in a study of T cell changes during pregnancy in multiple sclerosis. Using immunoSEQ multiplex PCR, the repertoire was profiled, and TCRdb retains in-frame clones only, with some absent. The sample has about 80,000 clones, more than 80% seen once; the top ten hold 0.2% to 0.25%. The input for sequencing was CD4+ T cells from peripheral blood mononuclear cells, taken before pregnancy. All receptors come from a female donor with multiple sclerosis, enrolled in a pregnancy study.

This chain connects TRBV28 to TRBJ2-7; 8 bases are shared with TRBD2. The V and J ends lost 3 bases and 2 bases, in that order; junction bases with no gene match: 6. Germline CDR1 MDHEN, CDR2 SYDVKM. The CDR3 consists of 15 residues. The CDR3 region is CASSFSLAGTYEQYF. Here the CDR3 DNA reads TGTGCCAGCAGTTTTAGCCTAGCGGGCACCTACGAGCAGTACTTC.

The gene calls are TRBV30 and TRBJ1-4; the D gene is possibly TRBD1 (6 bases). Germline CDR1 GTSNPN, CDR2 SVGIG (reference sequence). The V gene lost 3 bases and the J gene lost 7 bases, with 15 bases spanning the gap. This CDR3 has 14 amino acids. CDR3 sequence reads: CAWSPGVGSEKLFF. The CDR3 bases are TGTGCCTGGAGCCCAGGGGTAGGAAGTGAAAAACTGTTTTTT.

The V and J genes are TRBV7-2 and TRBJ1-2, with D maybe TRBD1 (5 bases). Germline-derived CDR1 and CDR2 are SGHTA and FQGNSA. Trimming took 4 bases from V and 8 from J, leaving 11 bases between them. CDR3 length: 12 amino acids. The CDR3 sequence: CASSSIWGGYTF. Written as DNA, the CDR3 is TGTGCCAGCAGCTCAATTTGGGGCGGCTACACCTTC.

The genes are TRBV5-1 and TRBJ1-1; a possible D gene is TRBD1 (6 bases). The CDR3 covers 16 residues. Trimming pared 4 bases from V and 0 bases from J, leaving 16 bases between. CDR1 and CDR2 (germline): SGHRS, YFSETQ. CDR3 sequence: CASSPQGQSMNTEAFF. In DNA form, the CDR3 reads TGCGCCAGCAGCCCCCAGGGGCAGTCCATGAACACTGAAGCTTTCTTT.